This is a list of T cell receptor beta chains from one sample in a study of T-cell reconstitution after alpha-beta-depleted transplantation in children. Via MiXCR, TCRdb re-called the PCR reads, giving one row per CDR3 protein. This repertoire shows about 310,000 distinct CDR3 sequences, about a quarter found once; its top ten account for 10% to 11%. This sample comprised PBMCs, mostly from graft donor cells, obtained 180 days after TCRalphabeta/CD19-depleted stem cell transplant. These receptors were taken from a male patient aged 10 to 17 who had a stem cell transplant for acute lymphoblastic leukemia, so the T cells may come from the graft donor. The CDR3 runs from the conserved cysteine through the conserved F or W. The order of the fields is D gene, J gene, V gene, clone size, CDR3 protein. The D gene is left open where the match is weak. Clone size, where shown, is once, few, many, or a class for clones that have expanded.

>-|TRBJ2-1|TRBV5-1|few
CASSLGATSTNEQFF
>-|TRBJ2-7|TRBV7-9|-
CASSLSGSGPGYEQYF
>-|TRBJ1-2|TRBV4-1|few
CASSQVLGYYGYTF
>TRBD1|TRBJ2-7|TRBV4-1|many
CASSQPRDRDYEQYF
>-|TRBJ1-1|TRBV5-1|few
CASSSPGHNTEAFF
>-|TRBJ1-1|TRBV27|-
CASSRGRMQNTEAFF
>-|TRBJ2-3|TRBV2|few
CASSGFGGSTDTQYF
>-|TRBJ1-2|TRBV2|-
CASSFASRMGYTF
>TRBD2|TRBJ2-2|TRBV29-1|few
CSVEGTSGRVTGELFF
>TRBD2|TRBJ2-1|TRBV2|-
CASIGTSGSKSSYNEQFF
>-|TRBJ1-1|TRBV12-5|few
CASGLKSANTEAFF